Below are 32 T cell receptor beta chains sequenced from a single sample in a study of shared clonotypes between healthy human individuals. The protocol was immunoSEQ multiplex PCR, while the TCRdb copy is restricted to in-frame clones and leaves out a portion. Of approximately 2.5 million clones listed, approximately 92% were seen once; the top ten hold 0.11% to 0.15%. The source material was naive CD4+ T cells sorted from blood. As for subset: CD45RA+ positively selected. The receptor source for this set is a man younger than 35 in good health.

This clone was counted once. The V call is TRBV30, the J call TRBJ2-5; D is possibly TRBD1 (5 bases). Judging by the DNA end, TRBJ2-7 fits better; the J call may be wrong. The CDR3 totals 14 residues. Germline CDR1 and CDR2: GTSNPN and SVGIG (reference sequence). The CDR3 region is CAWSVDKKGYEQYF. DNA of the CDR3: TGTGCCTGGAGTGTGGACAAAAAAGGTTACGAGCAGTACTTC.

Worth noting for this clone: Other DNA sequences in this specimen translate into the identical CDR3. J is TRBJ1-1 and V is TRBV5-1, with unresolved D. This CDR3 contains 13 residues. Trimming removed 0 bases from V and 5 bases from J, with 8 bases in between. Germline V gene data show CDR1 as SGHRS and CDR2 as YFSETQ. CDR3 DNA sequence: TGCGCCAGCAGCTTGGCGGTGGGAACTGAAGCTTTCTTT. It encodes CASSLAVGTEAFF.

The chain joins TRBV6-1 to TRBJ2-5, with D hard to call. The length of the CDR3 is 15 residues. V was trimmed by 3 bases and J by 4 bases, leaving 15 bases between them. Per germline, CDR1 MNHNS and CDR2 SASEGT. In DNA form, the CDR3 reads TGTGCCAGCAGTGACCGACCCAGCCCAGGAGAGACCCAGTACTTC. Translating gives CASSDRPSPGETQYF.

V gene TRBV30 combines with J gene TRBJ2-5; D may be TRBD1 (5 bases). Germline values: CDR1 GTSNPN, CDR2 SVGIG (reference sequence). V was shortened by 2 bases and J by 1 base, with 14 bases between the two germline ends. This CDR3 comprises 15 residues. This CDR3 reads CAWSLGVGSQETQYF. The CDR3 coding sequence is TGTGCCTGGAGTTTAGGGGTGGGCAGCCAAGAGACCCAGTACTTC. Complete variable domain (other parts from reference TRBV30 and TRBJ2-5): SQTIHQWPATLVQPVGSPLSLECTVEGTSNPNLYWYRQAAGRGLQLLFYSVGIGQISSEVPQNLSASRPQDRQFILSSKKLLLSDSGFYLCAWSLGVGSQETQYFGPGTRLLVL.

The chain has TRBV19 and TRBJ2-7; 9 bases are shared with TRBD1. CDR1 LNHDA and CDR2 SQIVND come from the germline V gene (reference sequence). The CDR3 has 16 residues. The J segment lost 2 bases and the V segment lost 2 bases, leaving 7 bases of the junction unmatched. The CDR3 protein is CASSISIGDRAYEQYF. The DNA of the CDR3 is TGTGCCAGTAGTATATCCATAGGGGACAGGGCCTACGAGCAGTACTTC.

The chain couples TRBV5-1 to TRBJ2-5; D tentatively reads TRBD1 or TRBD2 (5 bases each). In germline, CDR1 is SGHRS, CDR2 YFSETQ. CDR3 length equals 18 residues. Between the trimmed V and J ends, which lost 0 bases and 2 bases, there was a span of 20 bases. CDR3 coding DNA: TGCGCCAGCAGCTTGGCCAAATTGCAGGGAGTTTTACAAGAGACCCAGTACTTC. Translating it yields CASSLAKLQGVLQETQYF.

CDR3 in amino acids: CASSRGGAWQETQYF. In nucleotides, the CDR3 is TGCGCCAGCAGCCGCGGGGGGGCATGGCAAGAGACCCAGTACTTC. The chain uses TRBV5-1 and TRBJ2-5; 9 positions agree with TRBD2. Germline V gene data show CDR1 as SGHRS and CDR2 as YFSETQ. The CDR3 consists of 15 residues. V shed 4 bases, J shed 2 bases, and the junction held 6 bases outside the gene matches.

This chain uses TRBV5-8 with TRBJ2-7, with 14 bases that match TRBD2. V trimming: 0 bases; J trimming: 0 bases; junction bases outside the gene matches: 5. Germline V CDR1 and CDR2: SGHTS, YDEGEE. The CDR3 length is 18 residues. The chain's CDR3 is CASSLDRGTSGGSYEQYF. The CDR3 nucleotides read TGTGCCAGCAGCTTGGATAGGGGGACTAGCGGGGGCTCCTACGAGCAGTACTTC.

As for this clone: The identical CDR3 is also encoded by other nucleotide sequences in the sample. V is TRBV9 and J is TRBJ2-3; tentatively, D is TRBD2 (7 bases). Germline V gene sequence: CDR1 SGDLS, CDR2 YYNGEE. The ends were cut back, 0 bases at V and 3 bases at J, with 11 bases in the middle. This CDR3 contains 15 residues. CDR3: CASSVAGGGTDTQYF. DNA of the CDR3: TGTGCCAGCAGCGTAGCGGGGGGCGGAACAGATACGCAGTATTTT.

This clone was counted a single time. This chain links TRBV15 with TRBJ1-5; D is possibly TRBD1 (6 bases). Trimming left V 0 bases short and J 5 bases short, with 14 bases between. CDR3 length: 16 residues. Germline CDR1 and CDR2: LNHNV and YYDKDF (reference sequence). The CDR3 here is CATSREGQTPYQPQHF. Here the CDR3 DNA reads TGTGCCACCAGCAGAGAAGGACAGACTCCCTATCAGCCCCAGCATTTT.

In its sample, this clone was seen once. The same CDR3 can be traced to other DNA sequences in this sample. The chain links TRBV28 to TRBJ1-4; tentative D call: TRBD1 (6 bases). The CDR3 runs to 12 residues. From germline, CDR1 is MDHEN and CDR2 SYDVKM. Between the trimmed V and J ends, which lost 3 bases and 10 bases, there was a span of 9 bases. CDR3 in DNA: TGTGCCAGCAGTTTGGCACAGGGAAAACTGTTTTTT. This encodes CASSLAQGKLFF.

The sample holds one count of this clone. This same CDR3 is encoded by further DNA sequences in the sample. The chain joins TRBV19 to TRBJ1-2; the match to TRBD1 covers 12 bases. CDR3 length equals 14 residues. Germline CDR1 is LNHDA and CDR2 is SQIVND (reference sequence). V shed 6 bases and J 5 bases; nucleotides not matched to a gene: 4. The CDR3 region is CASSLGQGAYGYTF. The CDR3 region has the DNA TGTGCCAGTAGCCTGGGACAGGGGGCTTATGGCTACACCTTC.

V is TRBV6-5 and J is TRBJ2-7; possible D gene TRBD2, 5 bases. V was pared by 6 bases and J by 1 base, with 16 bases between. The CDR3 has 15 residues. CDR1 and CDR2 (germline): MNHEY, SVGAGI. CDR3 in DNA: TGTGCCAGCAGCCCGGTGGGTATAGCGTCCTACGAGCAGTACTTC. Translating gives CASSPVGIASYEQYF.

This clone was found once. This chain connects TRBV6-4 to TRBJ1-2; D possibly corresponds to TRBD1 (5 bases). The germline gives CDR1 MRHNA, CDR2 SNTAGT. Between the trimmed V and J ends, which lost 0 bases and 0 bases, there was a span of 17 bases. This CDR3 contains 18 residues. For the CDR3, the DNA is TGTGCCAGCAGTGACTCAGGGGACGAAATCCCAGCTAACTATGGCTACACCTTC. Its translation: CASSDSGDEIPANYGYTF.

Concerning this clone itself: The same CDR3 is also encoded by other DNA sequences in this sample. This rearrangement joins TRBV5-4 to TRBJ1-1, with D unresolved. Trimming took 5 bases from V and 3 from J, leaving 8 bases between them. There are 12 residues in the CDR3. CDR1 SGHNT and CDR2 YYREEE come from the germline V gene (reference sequence). This CDR3 reads CASSSRDTEAFF. The CDR3 DNA sequence: TGTGCCAGCAGTTCGAGGGACACTGAAGCTTTCTTT. Using reference TRBV5-4 and TRBJ1-1 for the parts outside the CDR3, the full variable domain is ETGVTQSPTHLIKTRGQQVTLRCSSQSGHNTVSWYQQALGQGPQFIFQYYREEENGRGNFPPRFSGLQFPNYSSELNVNALELDDSALYLCASSSRDTEAFFGQGTRLTVV.

This clone was counted a few times. This chain connects TRBV2 to TRBJ1-5; TRBD1 is a possible D gene (5 bases). This CDR3 has 12 residues. V dropped 5 bases and J dropped 7 bases, with 9 bases sitting between them. CDR1 is SNHLY and CDR2 is FYNNEI in the germline V gene. The CDR3 region is CASSSGPQPQHF. The CDR3 nucleotides are TGTGCCAGCAGTTCGGGGCCGCAGCCCCAGCATTTT.

The chain recombines TRBV6-4 with TRBJ1-4; D is unclear. Trimming took off 7 bases at V and 0 bases at J, with 6 bases between the two ends. Germline V gives CDR1 MRHNA, CDR2 SNTAGT. The CDR3 is 13 residues long. CDR3 sequence reads: CASTQATNEKLFF. The CDR3 coding sequence is TGTGCCAGCACACAAGCAACTAATGAAAAACTGTTTTTT.

The chain has TRBV27 and TRBJ2-2; TRBD1 is a possible D gene (6 bases). This CDR3 has 15 residues. The V end was cut by 7 bases, the J end by 1 base, with 13 bases between. Germline-derived CDR1 and CDR2 are MNHEY and SMNVEV (reference sequence). The CDR3 DNA is TGTGCCAGCAAGAGGAGCAGGGGGAACACCGGGGAGCTGTTTTTT. Its translation: CASKRSRGNTGELFF.

CDR3 sequence (DNA): TGCAGCGTAGAGGACAGGGCAGATGGCTACACCTTC. Its protein is CSVEDRADGYTF. This chain links TRBV29-1 with TRBJ1-2; 8 bases align to TRBD1. The trim removed 6 bases at V and 6 bases at J, leaving 6 bases unmatched. The CDR3 loop spans 12 amino acids. The germline gives CDR1 SQVTM, CDR2 ANQGSEA.

The chain joins TRBV28 to TRBJ2-5; D is undetermined. The germline V and J ends were trimmed by 4 bases and 5 bases, with 11 bases remaining between them. Germline CDR1 and CDR2: MDHEN and SYDVKM. The CDR3 sequence is 13 residues long. The DNA for the CDR3 is TGTGCCAGCAGTTGGCCCCCCACGGAGACCCAGTACTTC. This sequence encodes CASSWPPTETQYF. Full variable domain (outside the CDR3, taken from reference TRBV28 and TRBJ2-5): DVKVTQSSRYLVKRTGEKVFLECVQDMDHENMFWYRQDPGLGLRLIYFSYDVKMKEKGDIPEGYSVSREKKERFSLILESASTNQTSMYLCASSWPPTETQYFGPGTRLLVL.

The V gene is TRBV5-3, the J gene TRBJ2-5; 9 positions agree with TRBD2. TRBV5-3 is placed among ORFs of uncertain function. The CDR3 runs 16 residues. The V and J ends lost 3 bases and 4 bases, in that order; junction bases with no gene match: 10. The CDR3 region is CARSSPLAGSLETQYF. The CDR3 DNA follows: TGTGCCAGAAGCTCCCCGCTAGCGGGATCTTTAGAGACCCAGTACTTC.

The CDR3 region is CASSYVGQANEKLFF. CDR3 DNA sequence: TGTGCCAGCAGTTACGTCGGACAGGCTAATGAAAAACTGTTTTTT. This chain connects TRBV6-5 to TRBJ1-4; TRBD1 aligns across 7 bases. Germline V lookup: CDR1 MNHEY, CDR2 SVGAGI. V lost 2 bases and J lost 3; bases outside the gene matches: 3. CDR3 size: 15 residues.

This clone appeared once. V is TRBV7-9 and J is TRBJ2-1; the D gene is possibly TRBD2 (5 bases). The CDR3 totals 17 residues. Germline CDR1 is SEHNR and CDR2 is FQNEAQ (reference sequence). V lost 2 bases, J lost 7 bases, and 21 bases lay in between. The CDR3 protein is CASSLRGWSGVGNEQFF. The DNA for the CDR3 is TGTGCCAGCAGCTTACGCGGGTGGTCGGGTGTCGGAAATGAGCAGTTCTTC.

This clone was observed once. V usage is TRBV19 and J usage is TRBJ2-6; maybe TRBD1 (5 bases). V shed 5 bases and J shed 7 bases, with 15 bases lying between them. Germline V gene sequence: CDR1 LNHDA, CDR2 SQIVND (reference sequence). The CDR3 is 15 residues long. The CDR3 DNA reads TGTGCCAGTAGTTCCCAGGGTCCGGTCGCCAACGTCCTGACTTTC. Its translation is CASSSQGPVANVLTF. The whole variable domain, remainder taken from reference TRBV19 and TRBJ2-6, is DGGITQSPKYLFRKEGQNVTLSCEQNLNHDAMYWYRQDPGQGLRLIYYSQIVNDFQKGDIAEGYSVSREKKESFPLTVTSAQKNPTAFYLCASSSQGPVANVLTFGAGSRLTVL.

Here the CDR3 reads CASSPGGTSGSSNEQFF. CDR3 coding DNA: TGTGCCAGCAGCCCGGGGGGGACTAGCGGGAGTAGCAATGAGCAGTTCTTC. The chain recombines TRBV5-4 with TRBJ2-1, with 14 nucleotides matching TRBD2. This CDR3 comprises 17 residues. V gave up 4 bases and J gave up 6 bases; unmatched junction bases: 9. The V gene's germline CDR1 is SGHNT and CDR2 YYREEE (reference sequence).

The chain combines TRBV7-6 with TRBJ2-7; D may match TRBD1 or TRBD2 (6 bases each). The CDR3 is made up of 15 amino acids. V lost 8 bases to trimming and J lost 4 bases, with 21 bases between them. Germline loops: CDR1 SGHVS, CDR2 FNYEAQ. CDR3 DNA: TGTGCCAGCTCCTACGAACGGGGGCCGCCATACGAGCAGTACTTC. Translated, it gives CASSYERGPPYEQYF. Filled out from reference TRBV7-6 and TRBJ2-7, the complete variable domain reads GAGVSQSPRYKVTKRGQDVALRCDPISGHVSLYWYRQALGQGPEFLTYFNYEAQQDKSGLPNDRFSAERPEGSISTLTIQRTEQRDSAMYRCASSYERGPPYEQYFGPGTRLTVT.

This sequence joins TRBV19 and TRBJ1-1; maybe TRBD1 (6 bases). The germline V gene encodes CDR1 LNHDA and CDR2 SQIVND (reference sequence). Trimming took off 8 bases at V and 0 bases at J, with 16 bases between the two ends. The CDR3 length is 15 residues. The CDR3 DNA sequence: TGTGCCAGTCTCCTGGGGCAGGGGATGAACACTGAAGCTTTCTTT. Its translation is CASLLGQGMNTEAFF.

This clone came up once. The rearrangement uses TRBV6-6 and TRBJ1-1; 7 nucleotides match TRBD1. In germline, CDR1 is MNHNY, CDR2 SVGAGI (reference sequence). J gave up 2 bases and V 6 bases, and 9 bases lay outside the gene matches. The CDR3 totals 15 residues. The CDR3 DNA is TGTGCCAGCAGCAAACAGGGGCCGGTCAACACTGAAGCTTTCTTT. This sequence encodes CASSKQGPVNTEAFF.

The V gene is TRBV19, the J gene TRBJ2-7, with 9 bases matching TRBD1. Per the germline V gene, CDR1 is LNHDA and CDR2 is SQIVND (reference sequence). V was clipped by 4 bases and J by 3 bases; unmatched bases: 10. The CDR3 consists of 16 residues. The CDR3, as DNA: TGTGCCAGTAGTACGACAGGGGGTAGTCCCATCTACGAGCAGTACTTC. It specifies CASSTTGGSPIYEQYF.

Only one count was recorded for this clone. The CDR3 region has the DNA TGTGCCAGCAGCTTGGGCAGGGGGCGTGGGTACGAGCAGTACTTC. It translates to CASSLGRGRGYEQYF. The rearrangement links TRBV5-6 to TRBJ2-7, with 8 bases matching TRBD1. The CDR3 length is 15 residues. In germline, CDR1 is SGHDT, CDR2 YYEEEE. V dropped 0 bases and J dropped 4; count of bases not matched to a gene: 6.

The chain links TRBV5-4 to TRBJ2-1; D gene uncertain. V was shortened by 1 base and J by 10 bases, with 12 bases between the two germline ends. CDR1 is SGHNT and CDR2 is YYREEE in the germline V gene (reference sequence). CDR3 length: 13 amino acids. CDR3: CASSLRGRWEQFF. Written as DNA, the CDR3 is TGTGCCAGCAGCTTGCGTGGGCGGTGGGAGCAGTTCTTC.

The V gene is TRBV11-3, the J gene TRBJ2-3; D possibly uses TRBD1 or TRBD2 (5 bases each). Germline V gives CDR1 SGHNT, CDR2 YENEEA. V gave up 4 bases and J gave up 7 bases, with 24 bases separating them. This CDR3 is 17 amino acids long. DNA of the CDR3: TGTGCCAGCAGCTCCGAATCCTCGGGACGGAGCTCCTATACGCAGTATTTT. It translates to CASSSESSGRSSYTQYF.